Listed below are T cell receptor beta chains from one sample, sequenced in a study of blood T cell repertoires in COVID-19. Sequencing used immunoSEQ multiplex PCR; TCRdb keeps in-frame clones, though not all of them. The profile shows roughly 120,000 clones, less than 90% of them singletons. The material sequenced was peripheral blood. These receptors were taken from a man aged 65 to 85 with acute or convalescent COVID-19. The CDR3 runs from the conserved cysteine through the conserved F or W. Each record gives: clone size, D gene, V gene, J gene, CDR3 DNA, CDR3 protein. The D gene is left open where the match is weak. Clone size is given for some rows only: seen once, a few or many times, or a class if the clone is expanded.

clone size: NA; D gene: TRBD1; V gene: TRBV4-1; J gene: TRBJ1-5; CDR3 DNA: TGCGCCAGCAGCCAAGAGGACAGGGTTTATCAGCCCCAGCATTTT; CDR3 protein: CASSQEDRVYQPQHF
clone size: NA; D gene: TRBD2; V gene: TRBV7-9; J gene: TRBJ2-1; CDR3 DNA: TGTGCCAGCAGCTTGGGACTAGCGACCTACAATGAGCAGTTCTTC; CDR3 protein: CASSLGLATYNEQFF
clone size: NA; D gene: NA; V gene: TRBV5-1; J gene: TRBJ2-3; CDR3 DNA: TGCGCCAGCAGCTTGGGTATCCCCACAGATACGCAGTATTTT; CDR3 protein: CASSLGIPTDTQYF
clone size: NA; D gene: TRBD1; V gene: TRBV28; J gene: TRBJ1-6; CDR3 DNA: TGTGCCAGCAGCGGGCCGGGACAGGCTAATTCACCCCTCCACTTT; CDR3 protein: CASSGPGQANSPLHF
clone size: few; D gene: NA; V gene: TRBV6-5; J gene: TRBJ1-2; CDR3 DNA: TGTGCCAGCAGTTACTCGGTGGGCAGGATAAACTATGGCTACACCTTC; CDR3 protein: CASSYSVGRINYGYTF
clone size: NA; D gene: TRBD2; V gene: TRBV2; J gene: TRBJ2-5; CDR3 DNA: TGTGCCAGCAGTCGTCCGGGACTAGCGGGGGGTCTGGAGACCCAGTACTTC; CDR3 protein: CASSRPGLAGGLETQYF
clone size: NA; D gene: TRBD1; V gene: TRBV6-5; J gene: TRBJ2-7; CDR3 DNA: TGTGCCAGCAGGGGAGGACAGGGCTCAAACTACGAGCAGTACTTC; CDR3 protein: CASRGGQGSNYEQYF
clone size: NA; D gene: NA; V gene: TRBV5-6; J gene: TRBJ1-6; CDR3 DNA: TGTGCCAGCAGCTTGGGACAGGTCTCGGGTTCACCCCTCCACTTT; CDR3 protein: CASSLGQVSGSPLHF
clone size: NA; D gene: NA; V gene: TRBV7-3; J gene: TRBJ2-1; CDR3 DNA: TGTGCCAGCAGCCCAACCCCAGGCGAAAACAATGAGCAGTTCTTC; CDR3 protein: CASSPTPGENNEQFF
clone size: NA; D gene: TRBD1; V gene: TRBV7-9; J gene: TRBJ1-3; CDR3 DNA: TGTGCCAGCAGCCGACGACAGGGGAGCTCTGGAAACACCATATATTTT; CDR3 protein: CASSRRQGSSGNTIYF
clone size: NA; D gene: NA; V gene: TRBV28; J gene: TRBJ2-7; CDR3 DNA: TGTGCCAGCAGTTTTCAGGGTGGTTTCTACGAGCAGTACTTC; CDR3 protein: CASSFQGGFYEQYF
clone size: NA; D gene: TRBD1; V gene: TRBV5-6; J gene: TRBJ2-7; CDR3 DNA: TGTGCCAGCACCACGTACCGGGACAGGGGATTATGGTACGAGCAGTACTTC; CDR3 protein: CASTTYRDRGLWYEQYF
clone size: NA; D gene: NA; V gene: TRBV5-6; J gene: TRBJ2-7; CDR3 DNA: TGTGCCAGCAGCTTCCGGGCCTACGAGCAGTACTTC; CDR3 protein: CASSFRAYEQYF
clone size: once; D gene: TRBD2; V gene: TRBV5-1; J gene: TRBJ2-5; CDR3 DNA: TGCGCCAGCAGCTTCGGACTAGCGGGGGGCACCCGAGAGACCCAGTACTTC; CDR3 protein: CASSFGLAGGTRETQYF
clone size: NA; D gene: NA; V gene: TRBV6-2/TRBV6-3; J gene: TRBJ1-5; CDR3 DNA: TGTGCCAGCAGTTACTCTTCCGGGAACAATCAGCCCCAGCATTTT; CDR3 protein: CASSYSSGNNQPQHF
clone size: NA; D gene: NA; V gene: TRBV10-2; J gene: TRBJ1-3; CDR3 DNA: TGCGCCAGCAGTGGTGCCCTAAGCTCAGGAAACACCATATATTTT; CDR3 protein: CASSGALSSGNTIYF
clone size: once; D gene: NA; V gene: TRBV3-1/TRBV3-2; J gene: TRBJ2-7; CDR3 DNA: TGTGCCAGCAGCCCCATTGCGGGGGCAAGCTCCTACGAGCAGTACTTC; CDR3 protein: CASSPIAGASSYEQYF
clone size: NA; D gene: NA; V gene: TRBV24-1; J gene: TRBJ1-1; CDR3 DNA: TGTGCCACCAGTGACGCACCGGACACTGAAGCTTTCTTT; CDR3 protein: CATSDAPDTEAFF
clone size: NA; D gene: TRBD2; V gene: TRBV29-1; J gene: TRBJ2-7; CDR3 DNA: TGCAGCGTTGCCCCGGCTAGCGGGGGCTCCGAGCAGTACTTC; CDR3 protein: CSVAPASGGSEQYF
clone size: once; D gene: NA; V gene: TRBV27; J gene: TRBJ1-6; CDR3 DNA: TGTGCCAGCAGTATCTCCGGGACACATAATTCACCCCTCCACTTT; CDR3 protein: CASSISGTHNSPLHF
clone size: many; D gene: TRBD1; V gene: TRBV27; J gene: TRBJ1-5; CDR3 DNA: TGTGCCAGCAGAAAAACCGGGACAGATAATCAGCCCCAGCATTTT; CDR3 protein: CASRKTGTDNQPQHF
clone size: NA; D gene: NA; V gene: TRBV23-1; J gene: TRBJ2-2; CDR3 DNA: TGCGCCAGCAGTCCCCCAGGGGCAAAGAACACCGGGGAGCTGTTTTTT; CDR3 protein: CASSPPGAKNTGELFF
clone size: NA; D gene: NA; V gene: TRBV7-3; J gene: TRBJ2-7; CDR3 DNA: TGTGCCAGCAGCCAAGGGGGGGTTAGGAACGAGCAGTACTTC; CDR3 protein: CASSQGGVRNEQYF
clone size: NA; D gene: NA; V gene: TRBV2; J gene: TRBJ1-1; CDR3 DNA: TGTGCCAGCAGTGAAGCCGGGTCCACTGAAGCTTTCTTT; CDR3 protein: CASSEAGSTEAFF
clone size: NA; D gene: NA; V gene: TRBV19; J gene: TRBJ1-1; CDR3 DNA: TGTGCCAGTAGTAATCAGGGGAAGAACACTGAAGCTTTCTTT; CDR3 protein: CASSNQGKNTEAFF
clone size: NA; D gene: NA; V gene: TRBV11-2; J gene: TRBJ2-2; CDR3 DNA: TGTGCCAGCAGCGGACGGGAGTACACCGGGGAGCTGTTTTTT; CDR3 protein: CASSGREYTGELFF
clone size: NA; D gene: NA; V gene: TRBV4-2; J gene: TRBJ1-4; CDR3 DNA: TGTGCCAGCAGCCAAGATTTACCAGGACAGACAACTAATGAAAAACTGTTTTTT; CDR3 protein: CASSQDLPGQTTNEKLFF
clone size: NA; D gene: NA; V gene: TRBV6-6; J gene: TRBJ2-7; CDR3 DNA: TGTGCCAGCAGTTACACGGCGGGACCCTACGAGCAGTACTTC; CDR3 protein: CASSYTAGPYEQYF
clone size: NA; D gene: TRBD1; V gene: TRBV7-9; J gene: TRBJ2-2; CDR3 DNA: TGTGCGGGGGGGACAGGGGGATTCAAGACCGGGGAGCTGTTTTTT; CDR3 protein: CAGGTGGFKTGELFF
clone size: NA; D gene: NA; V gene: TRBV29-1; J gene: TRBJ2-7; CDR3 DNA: TGCAGCGTTGTAATAGGGGCGCGAGGCAGCGAGCAGTACTTC; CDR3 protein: CSVVIGARGSEQYF
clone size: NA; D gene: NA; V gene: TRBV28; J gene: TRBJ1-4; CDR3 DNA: TGTGCCAGCAGCCAGTTAAATAATGAAAAACTGTTTTTT; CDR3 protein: CASSQLNNEKLFF
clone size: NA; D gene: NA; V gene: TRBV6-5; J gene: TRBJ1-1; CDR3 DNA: TGTGCCAGCAGGGGCTCGGGGTACACTGAAGCTTTCTTT; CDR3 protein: CASRGSGYTEAFF
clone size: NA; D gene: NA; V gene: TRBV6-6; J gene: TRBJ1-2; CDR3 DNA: TGTGCCAGCAGTTCAACTTCCCCCCCAGGGAGGGGAGGCTACACCTTC; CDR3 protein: CASSSTSPPGRGGYTF
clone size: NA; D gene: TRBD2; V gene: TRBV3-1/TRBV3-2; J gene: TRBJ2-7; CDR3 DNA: TGTGCCAGCAGCCCCGGCCTAGCGGGGTTCTACGAGCAGTACTTC; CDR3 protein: CASSPGLAGFYEQYF
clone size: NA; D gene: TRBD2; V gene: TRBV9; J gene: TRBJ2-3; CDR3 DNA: TGTGCCAGCAGCGAGGCGGGGGGGGGCCCCTGGGATACGCAGTATTTT; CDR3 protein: CASSEAGGGPWDTQYF
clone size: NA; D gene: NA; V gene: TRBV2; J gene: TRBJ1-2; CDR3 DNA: TGTGCCAGCAGGGCGGGACCCCCCTATGGCTACACCTTC; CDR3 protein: CASRAGPPYGYTF
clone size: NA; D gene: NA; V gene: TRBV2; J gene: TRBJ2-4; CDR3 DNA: TGTGCCAGCAGTGAATCCTACGCCCCCGCGTACGGAAACATTCAGTACTTC; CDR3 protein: CASSESYAPAYGNIQYF
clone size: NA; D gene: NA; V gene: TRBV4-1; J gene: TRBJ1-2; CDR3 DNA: TGCGCCAGCAGCCTGTCGACAGGACCTAACTATGGCTACACCTTC; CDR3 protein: CASSLSTGPNYGYTF
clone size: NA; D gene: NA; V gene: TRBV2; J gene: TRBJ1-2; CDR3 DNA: TGTGCCAAAGGACGAAGGGGTTCGGGCTATGGCTACACCTTC; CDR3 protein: CAKGRRGSGYGYTF
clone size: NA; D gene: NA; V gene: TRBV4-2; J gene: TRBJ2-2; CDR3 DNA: TGTGCCAGCAGCCAAGATTTGAGGGACGGGGAGCTGTTTTTT; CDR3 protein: CASSQDLRDGELFF
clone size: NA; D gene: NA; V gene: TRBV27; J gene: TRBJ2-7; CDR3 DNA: TGTGCCAGCAGTTTAATCCGGGGGGCTGGGTGGGAGCAGTACTTC; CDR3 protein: CASSLIRGAGWEQYF
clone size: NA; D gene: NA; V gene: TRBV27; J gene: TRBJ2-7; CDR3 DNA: TGTGCCAGCAGTTGGGGCGGTTCCTACGAGCAGTACTTC; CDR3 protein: CASSWGGSYEQYF